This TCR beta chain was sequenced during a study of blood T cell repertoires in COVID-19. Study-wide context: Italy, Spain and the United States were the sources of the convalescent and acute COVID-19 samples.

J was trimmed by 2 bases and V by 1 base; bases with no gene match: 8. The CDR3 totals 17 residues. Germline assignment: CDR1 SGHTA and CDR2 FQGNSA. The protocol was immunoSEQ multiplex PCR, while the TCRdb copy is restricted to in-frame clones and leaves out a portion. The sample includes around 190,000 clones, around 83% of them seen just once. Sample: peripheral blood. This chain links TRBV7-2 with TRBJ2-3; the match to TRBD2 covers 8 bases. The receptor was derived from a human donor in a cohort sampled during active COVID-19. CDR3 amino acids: CASSLDGAGGPTDTQYF. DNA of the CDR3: TGTGCCAGCAGCTTAGATGGCGCGGGAGGCCCCACAGATACGCAGTATTTT.